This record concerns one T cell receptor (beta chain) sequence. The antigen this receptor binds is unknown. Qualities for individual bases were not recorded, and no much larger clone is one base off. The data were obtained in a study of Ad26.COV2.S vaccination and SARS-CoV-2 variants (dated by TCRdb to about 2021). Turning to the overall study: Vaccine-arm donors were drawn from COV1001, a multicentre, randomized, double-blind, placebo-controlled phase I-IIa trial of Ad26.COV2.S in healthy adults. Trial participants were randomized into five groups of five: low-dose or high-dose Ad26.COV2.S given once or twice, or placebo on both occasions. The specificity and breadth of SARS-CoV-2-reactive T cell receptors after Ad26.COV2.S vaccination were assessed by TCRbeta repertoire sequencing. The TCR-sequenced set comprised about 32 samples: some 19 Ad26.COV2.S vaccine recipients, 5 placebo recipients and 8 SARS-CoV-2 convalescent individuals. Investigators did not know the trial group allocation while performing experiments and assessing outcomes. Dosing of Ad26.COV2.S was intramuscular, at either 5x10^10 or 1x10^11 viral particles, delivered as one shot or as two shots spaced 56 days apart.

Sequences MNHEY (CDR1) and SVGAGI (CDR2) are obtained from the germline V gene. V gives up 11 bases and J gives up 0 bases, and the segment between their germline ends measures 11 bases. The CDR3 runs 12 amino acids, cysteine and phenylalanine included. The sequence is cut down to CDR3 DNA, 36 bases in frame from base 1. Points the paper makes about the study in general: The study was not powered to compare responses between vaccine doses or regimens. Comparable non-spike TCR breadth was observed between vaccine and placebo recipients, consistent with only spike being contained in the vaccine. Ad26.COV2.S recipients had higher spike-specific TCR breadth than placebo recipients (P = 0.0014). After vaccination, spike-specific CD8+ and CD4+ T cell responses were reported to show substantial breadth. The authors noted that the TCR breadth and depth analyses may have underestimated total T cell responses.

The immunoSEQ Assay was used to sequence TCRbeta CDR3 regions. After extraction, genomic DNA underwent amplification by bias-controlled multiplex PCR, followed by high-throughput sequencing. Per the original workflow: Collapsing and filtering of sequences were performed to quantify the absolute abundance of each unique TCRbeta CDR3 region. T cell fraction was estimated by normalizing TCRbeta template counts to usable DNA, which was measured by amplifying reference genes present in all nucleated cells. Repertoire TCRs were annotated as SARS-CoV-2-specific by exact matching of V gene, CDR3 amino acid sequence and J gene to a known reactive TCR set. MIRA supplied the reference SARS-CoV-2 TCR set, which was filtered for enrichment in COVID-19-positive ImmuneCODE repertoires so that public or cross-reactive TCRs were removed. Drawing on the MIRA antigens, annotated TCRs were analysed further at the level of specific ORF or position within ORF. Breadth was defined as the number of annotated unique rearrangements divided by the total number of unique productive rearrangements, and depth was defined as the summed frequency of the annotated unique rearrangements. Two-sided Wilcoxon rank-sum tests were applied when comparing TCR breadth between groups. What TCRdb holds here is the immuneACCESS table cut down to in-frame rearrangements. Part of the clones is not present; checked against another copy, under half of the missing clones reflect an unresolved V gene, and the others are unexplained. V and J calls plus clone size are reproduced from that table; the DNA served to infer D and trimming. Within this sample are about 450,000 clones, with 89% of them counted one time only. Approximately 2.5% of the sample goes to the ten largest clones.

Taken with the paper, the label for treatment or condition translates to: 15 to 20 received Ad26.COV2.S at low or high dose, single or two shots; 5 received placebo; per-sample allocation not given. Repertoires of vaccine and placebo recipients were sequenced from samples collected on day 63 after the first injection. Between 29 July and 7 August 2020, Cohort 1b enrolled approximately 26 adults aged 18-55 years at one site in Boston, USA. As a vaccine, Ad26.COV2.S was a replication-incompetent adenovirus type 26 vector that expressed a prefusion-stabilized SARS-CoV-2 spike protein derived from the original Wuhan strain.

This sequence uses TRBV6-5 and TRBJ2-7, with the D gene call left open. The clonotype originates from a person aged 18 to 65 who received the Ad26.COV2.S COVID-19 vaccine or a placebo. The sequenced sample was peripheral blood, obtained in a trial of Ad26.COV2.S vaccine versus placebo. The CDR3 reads CAVHSTSYEQYF. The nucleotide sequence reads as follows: TGTGCCGTTCACTCGACCTCCTACGAGCAGTACTTC.